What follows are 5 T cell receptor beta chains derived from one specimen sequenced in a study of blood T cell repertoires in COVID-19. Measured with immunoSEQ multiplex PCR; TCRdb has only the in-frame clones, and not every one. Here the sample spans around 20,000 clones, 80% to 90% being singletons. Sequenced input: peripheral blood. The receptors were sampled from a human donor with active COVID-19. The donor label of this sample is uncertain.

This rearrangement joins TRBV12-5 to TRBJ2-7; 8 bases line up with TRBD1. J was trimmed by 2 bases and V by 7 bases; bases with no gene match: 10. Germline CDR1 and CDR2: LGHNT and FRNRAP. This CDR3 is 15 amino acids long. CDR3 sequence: CASAETGVGPYEQYF. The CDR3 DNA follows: TGTGCTAGTGCCGAGACAGGGGTTGGCCCCTACGAGCAGTACTTC.

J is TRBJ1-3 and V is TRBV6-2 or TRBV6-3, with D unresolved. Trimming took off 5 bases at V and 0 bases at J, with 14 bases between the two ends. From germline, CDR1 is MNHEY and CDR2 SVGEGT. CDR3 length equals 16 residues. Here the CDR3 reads CASSHLIDYSGNTIYF. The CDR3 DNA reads TGTGCCAGCAGTCACCTAATAGACTACTCTGGAAACACCATATATTTT.

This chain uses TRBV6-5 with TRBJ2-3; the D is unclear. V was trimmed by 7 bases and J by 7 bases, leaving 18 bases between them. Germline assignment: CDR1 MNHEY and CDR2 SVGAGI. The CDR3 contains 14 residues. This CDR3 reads CASNPAAPINTQYF. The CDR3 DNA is TGTGCCAGCAATCCGGCAGCGCCGATTAATACGCAGTATTTT.

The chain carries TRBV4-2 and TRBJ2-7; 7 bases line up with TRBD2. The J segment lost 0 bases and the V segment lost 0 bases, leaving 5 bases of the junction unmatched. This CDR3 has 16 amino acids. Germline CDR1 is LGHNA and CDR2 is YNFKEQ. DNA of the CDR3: TGTGCCAGCAGCCAAGATTGGTCTAGCGGCTCCTACGAGCAGTACTTC. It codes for CASSQDWSSGSYEQYF.

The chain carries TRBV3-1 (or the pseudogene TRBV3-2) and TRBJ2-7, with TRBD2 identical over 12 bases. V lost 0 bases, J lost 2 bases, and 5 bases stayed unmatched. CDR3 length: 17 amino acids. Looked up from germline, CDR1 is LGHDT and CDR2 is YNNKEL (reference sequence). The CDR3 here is CASSQDGASGRAYEQYF. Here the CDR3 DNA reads TGTGCCAGCAGCCAAGATGGGGCTAGCGGGAGGGCCTACGAGCAGTACTTC.